The clone carrying this T cell receptor beta chain qualifies as medium-sized (0.01 to 0.1%). TCRdb reanalysed the 5' RACE reads using MiXCR and keeps one entry per CDR3 protein. The sample has 800 to 1,200 distinct CDR3 sequences, 3% to 3.5% seen once. PBMCs were CFSE-labeled and cultured for five to seven days with peptide pools at about 1 ug/mL each. Live CD56-CD19-CD16-CD3+CD4+ cells with low CFSE were sorted unfixed as proliferating CD4 T cells. This entry belongs to a study of Japanese encephalitis immunity and Zika vaccine responses. Overall study context: Flavivirus-naive donors were sampled at weeks 2, 6 and 52 after ZPIV. Points from the study as a whole: Very low-magnitude CD8 responses to ZIKV pools appeared in only a few individuals.

The V gene end was trimmed by 6 bases and the J gene end by 2 bases; junction bases not matched to a gene: 10. The germline CDR1 and CDR2 sequences are DFQATT and SNEGSKA (reference sequence). The CDR3 covers 16 residues. The specimen comprised antigen-activated CD4+ T cells from blood, cultured, sampled during a Zika inactivated vaccine study. The chain joins TRBV20-1 to TRBJ2-3, with 11 bases matching TRBD2. This clonotype originated in an adult man who received an inactivated Zika virus vaccine. This chain's CDR3 is CSAELSGGAFTDTQYF. As DNA, the CDR3 is TGCAGTGCGGAGCTTAGCGGGGGGGCCTTCACAGATACGCAGTATTTT.